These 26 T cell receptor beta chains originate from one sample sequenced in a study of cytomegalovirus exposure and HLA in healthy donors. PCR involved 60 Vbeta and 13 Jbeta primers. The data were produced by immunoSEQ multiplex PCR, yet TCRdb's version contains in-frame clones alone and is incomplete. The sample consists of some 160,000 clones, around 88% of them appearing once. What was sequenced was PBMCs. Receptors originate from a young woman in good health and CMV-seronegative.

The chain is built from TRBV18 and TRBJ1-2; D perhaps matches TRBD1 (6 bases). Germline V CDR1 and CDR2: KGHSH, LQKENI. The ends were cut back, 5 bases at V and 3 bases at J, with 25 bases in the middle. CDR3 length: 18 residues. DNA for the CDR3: TGTGCCAGCTCAGCCCCCAGGGGAGTACTCGGGGAGTACTATGGCTACACCTTC. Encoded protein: CASSAPRGVLGEYYGYTF. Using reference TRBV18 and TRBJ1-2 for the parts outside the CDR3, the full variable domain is NAGVMQNPRHLVRRRGQEARLRCSPMKGHSHVYWYRQLPEEGLKFMVYLQKENIIDESGMPKERFSAEFPKEGPSILRIQQVVRGDSAAYFCASSAPRGVLGEYYGYTFGSGTRLTVV.

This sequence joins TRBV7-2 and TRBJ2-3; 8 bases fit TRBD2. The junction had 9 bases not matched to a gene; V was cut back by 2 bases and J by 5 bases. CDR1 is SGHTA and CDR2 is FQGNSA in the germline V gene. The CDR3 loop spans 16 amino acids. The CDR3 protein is CASSLRFAGGQDTQYF. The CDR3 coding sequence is TGTGCCAGCAGCTTAAGGTTCGCGGGGGGCCAAGATACGCAGTATTTT. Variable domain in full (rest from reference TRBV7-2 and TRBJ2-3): GAGVSQSPSNKVTEKGKDVELRCDPISGHTALYWYRQSLGQGLEFLIYFQGNSAPDKSGLPSDRFSAERTGGSVSTLTIQRTQQEDSAVYLCASSLRFAGGQDTQYFGPGTRLTVL.

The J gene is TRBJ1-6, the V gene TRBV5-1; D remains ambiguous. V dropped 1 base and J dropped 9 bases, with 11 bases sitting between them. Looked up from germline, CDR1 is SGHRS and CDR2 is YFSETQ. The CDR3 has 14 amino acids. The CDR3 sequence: CASSLRGIASPLHF. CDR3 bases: TGCGCCAGCAGCTTGAGAGGGATTGCTTCACCCCTCCACTTT.

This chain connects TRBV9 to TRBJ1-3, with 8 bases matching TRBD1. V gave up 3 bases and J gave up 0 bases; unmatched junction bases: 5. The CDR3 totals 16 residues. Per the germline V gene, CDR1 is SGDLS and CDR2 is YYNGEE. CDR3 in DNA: TGTGCCAGCAGCGAACAGGGGGGATCCTCTGGAAACACCATATATTTT. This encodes CASSEQGGSSGNTIYF.

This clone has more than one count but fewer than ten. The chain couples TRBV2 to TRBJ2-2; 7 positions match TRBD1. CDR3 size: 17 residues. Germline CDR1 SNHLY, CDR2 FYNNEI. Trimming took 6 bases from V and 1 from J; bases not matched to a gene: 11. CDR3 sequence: CASRSTPGQENTGELFF. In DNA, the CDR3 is TGTGCCAGCAGATCCACCCCTGGACAGGAGAACACCGGGGAGCTGTTTTTT.

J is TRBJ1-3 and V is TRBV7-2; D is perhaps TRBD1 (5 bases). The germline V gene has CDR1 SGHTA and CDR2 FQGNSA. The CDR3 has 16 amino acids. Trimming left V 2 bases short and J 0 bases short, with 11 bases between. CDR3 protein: CASSLSGIGSGNTIYF. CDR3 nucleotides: TGTGCCAGCAGCTTATCAGGGATCGGCTCTGGAAACACCATATATTTT.

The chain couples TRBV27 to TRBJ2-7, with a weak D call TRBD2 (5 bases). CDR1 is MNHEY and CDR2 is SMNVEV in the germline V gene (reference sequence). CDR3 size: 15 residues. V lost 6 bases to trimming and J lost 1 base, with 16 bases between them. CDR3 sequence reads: CASRPVNGESYEQYF. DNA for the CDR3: TGTGCCAGCAGACCAGTTAATGGGGAGTCCTACGAGCAGTACTTC.

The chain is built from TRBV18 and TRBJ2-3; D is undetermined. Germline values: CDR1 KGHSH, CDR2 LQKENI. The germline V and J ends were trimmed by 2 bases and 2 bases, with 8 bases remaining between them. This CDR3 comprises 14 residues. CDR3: CASSPVETTDTQYF. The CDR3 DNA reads TGTGCCAGCTCACCAGTGGAGACCACAGATACGCAGTATTTT.

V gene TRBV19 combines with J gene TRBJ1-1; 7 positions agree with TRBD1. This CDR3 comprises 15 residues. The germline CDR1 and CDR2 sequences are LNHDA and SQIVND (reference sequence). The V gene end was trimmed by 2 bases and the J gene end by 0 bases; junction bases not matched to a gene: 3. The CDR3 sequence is CASSIRDSLNTEAFF. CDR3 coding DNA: TGTGCCAGTAGTATAAGGGACAGTTTGAACACTGAAGCTTTCTTT. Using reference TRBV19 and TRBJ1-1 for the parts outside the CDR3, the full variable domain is DGGITQSPKYLFRKEGQNVTLSCEQNLNHDAMYWYRQDPGQGLRLIYYSQIVNDFQKGDIAEGYSVSREKKESFPLTVTSAQKNPTAFYLCASSIRDSLNTEAFFGQGTRLTVV.

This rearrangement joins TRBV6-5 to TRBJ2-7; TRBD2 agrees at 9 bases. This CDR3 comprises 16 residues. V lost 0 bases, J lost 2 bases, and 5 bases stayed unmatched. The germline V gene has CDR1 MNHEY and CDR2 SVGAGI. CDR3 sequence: CASSYSTLAGAYEQYF. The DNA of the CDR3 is TGTGCCAGCAGTTACTCGACGTTAGCGGGGGCCTACGAGCAGTACTTC.

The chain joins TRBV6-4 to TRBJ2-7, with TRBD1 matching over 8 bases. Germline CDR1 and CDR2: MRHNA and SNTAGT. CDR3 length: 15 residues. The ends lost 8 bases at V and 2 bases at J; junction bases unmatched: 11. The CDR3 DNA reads TGTGCCAGCCGACTAGTGGGGACAGGCCCCTACGAGCAGTACTTC. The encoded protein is CASRLVGTGPYEQYF.

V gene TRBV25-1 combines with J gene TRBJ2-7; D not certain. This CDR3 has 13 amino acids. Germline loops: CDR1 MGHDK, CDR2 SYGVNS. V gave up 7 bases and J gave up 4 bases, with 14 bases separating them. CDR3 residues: CASTQLYLYEQYF. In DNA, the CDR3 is TGTGCCAGCACCCAACTATACCTGTACGAGCAGTACTTC.

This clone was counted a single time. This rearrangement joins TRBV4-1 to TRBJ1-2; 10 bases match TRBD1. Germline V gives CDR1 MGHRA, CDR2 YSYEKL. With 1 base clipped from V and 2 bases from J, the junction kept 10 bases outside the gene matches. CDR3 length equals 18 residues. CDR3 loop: CASSQGQGQGRRNYGYTF. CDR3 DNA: TGCGCCAGCAGCCAAGGACAGGGACAGGGGAGGAGGAACTATGGCTACACCTTC.

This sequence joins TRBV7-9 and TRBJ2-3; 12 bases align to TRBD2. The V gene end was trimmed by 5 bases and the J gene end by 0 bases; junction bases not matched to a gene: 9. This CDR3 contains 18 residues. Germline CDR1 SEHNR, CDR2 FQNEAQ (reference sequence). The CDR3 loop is CASSPIVGLAGSTDTQYF. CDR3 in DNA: TGTGCCAGCAGCCCAATAGTTGGACTAGCGGGGAGCACAGATACGCAGTATTTT.

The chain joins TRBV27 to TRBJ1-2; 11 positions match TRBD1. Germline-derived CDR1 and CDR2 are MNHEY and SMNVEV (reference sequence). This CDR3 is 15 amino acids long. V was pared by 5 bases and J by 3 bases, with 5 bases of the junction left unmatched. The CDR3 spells CASSPGQGAYYGYTF. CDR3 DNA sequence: TGTGCCAGCAGTCCCGGACAGGGGGCGTACTATGGCTACACCTTC.

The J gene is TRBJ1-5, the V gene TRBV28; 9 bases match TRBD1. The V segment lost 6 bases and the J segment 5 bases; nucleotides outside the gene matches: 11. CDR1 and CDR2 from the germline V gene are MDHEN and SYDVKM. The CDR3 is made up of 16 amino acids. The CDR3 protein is CASRGGDRVGDQPQHF. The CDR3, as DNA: TGTGCCAGCAGGGGGGGGGACAGGGTCGGCGATCAGCCCCAGCATTTT.

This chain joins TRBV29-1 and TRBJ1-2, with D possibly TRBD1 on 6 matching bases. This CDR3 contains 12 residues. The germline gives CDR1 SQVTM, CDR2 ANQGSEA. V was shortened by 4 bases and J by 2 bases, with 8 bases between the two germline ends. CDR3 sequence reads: CSVGGPNYGYTF. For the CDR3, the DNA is TGCAGCGTTGGGGGGCCGAACTATGGCTACACCTTC.

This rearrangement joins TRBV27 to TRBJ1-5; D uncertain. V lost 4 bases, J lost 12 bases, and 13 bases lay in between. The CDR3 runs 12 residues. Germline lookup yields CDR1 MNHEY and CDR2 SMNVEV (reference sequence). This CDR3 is CASSYSLRGQHF. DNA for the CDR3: TGTGCCAGCAGTTACTCCCTCCGGGGCCAGCATTTT.

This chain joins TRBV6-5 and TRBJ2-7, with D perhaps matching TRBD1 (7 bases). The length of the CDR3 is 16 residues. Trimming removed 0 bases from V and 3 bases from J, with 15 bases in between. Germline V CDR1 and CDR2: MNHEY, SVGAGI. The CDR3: CASSYSAGQTFYEQYF. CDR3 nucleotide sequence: TGTGCCAGCAGTTACTCGGCGGGACAGACCTTCTACGAGCAGTACTTC.

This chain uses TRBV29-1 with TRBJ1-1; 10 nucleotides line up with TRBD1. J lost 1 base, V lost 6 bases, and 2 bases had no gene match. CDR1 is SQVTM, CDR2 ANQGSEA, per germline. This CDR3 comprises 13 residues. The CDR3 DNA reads TGCAGCGTGCGGACAGGGGGGAACACTGAAGCTTTCTTT. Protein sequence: CSVRTGGNTEAFF. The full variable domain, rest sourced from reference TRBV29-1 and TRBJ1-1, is SAVISQKPSRDICQRGTSLTIQCQVDSQVTMMFWYRQQPGQSLTLIATANQGSEATYESGFVIDKFPISRPNLTFSTLTVSNMSPEDSSIYLCSVRTGGNTEAFFGQGTRLTVV.

CDR3 amino acids: CASTIGLAYEQYF. The CDR3 DNA is TGTGCCAGCACCATAGGACTAGCCTACGAGCAGTACTTC. The V call is TRBV6-6, the J call TRBJ2-7; 7 nucleotides match TRBD2. Germline V gene data show CDR1 as MNHNY and CDR2 as SVGAGI (reference sequence). The CDR3 totals 13 residues. Unmatched junction bases numbered 5, after V lost 7 bases and J lost 2 bases.

CDR3 loop: CAWSVAGGLNEQFF. The CDR3 DNA is TGTGCCTGGAGTGTAGCGGGAGGCCTAAATGAGCAGTTCTTC. The chain uses TRBV30 and TRBJ2-1; 9 nucleotides agree with TRBD2. The V gene's germline CDR1 is GTSNPN and CDR2 SVGIG (reference sequence). After removal of 0 bases from V and 7 bases from J, the junction contained 4 bases not matched to a gene. The CDR3 sequence is 14 residues long.

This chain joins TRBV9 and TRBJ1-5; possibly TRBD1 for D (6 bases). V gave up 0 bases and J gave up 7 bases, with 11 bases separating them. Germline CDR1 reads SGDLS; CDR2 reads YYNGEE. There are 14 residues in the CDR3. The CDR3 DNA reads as TGTGCCAGCAGCGTAGGTTCAGGGGCCCAGCCCCAGCATTTT. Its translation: CASSVGSGAQPQHF.

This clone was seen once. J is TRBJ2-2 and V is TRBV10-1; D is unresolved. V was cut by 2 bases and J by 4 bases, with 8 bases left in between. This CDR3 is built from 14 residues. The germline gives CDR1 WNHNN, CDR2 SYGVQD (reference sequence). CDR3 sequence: CASSEIQVTGELFF. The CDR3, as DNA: TGCGCCAGCAGTGAGATTCAGGTCACCGGGGAGCTGTTTTTT.

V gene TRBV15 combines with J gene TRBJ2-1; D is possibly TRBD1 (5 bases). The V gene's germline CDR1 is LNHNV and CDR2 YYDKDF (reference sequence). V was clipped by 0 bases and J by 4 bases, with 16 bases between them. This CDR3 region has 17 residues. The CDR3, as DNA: TGTGCCACCAGCAGAGATCGCGCGGTCCAGGGATACAATGAGCAGTTCTTC. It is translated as CATSRDRAVQGYNEQFF.

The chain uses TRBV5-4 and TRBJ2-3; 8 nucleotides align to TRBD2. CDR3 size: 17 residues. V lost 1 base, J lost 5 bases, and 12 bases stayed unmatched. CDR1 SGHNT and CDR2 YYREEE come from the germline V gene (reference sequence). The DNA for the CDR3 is TGTGCCAGCAGCTTGTCGGGGGCGGGACTAGGTATAGATACGCAGTATTTT. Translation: CASSLSGAGLGIDTQYF.